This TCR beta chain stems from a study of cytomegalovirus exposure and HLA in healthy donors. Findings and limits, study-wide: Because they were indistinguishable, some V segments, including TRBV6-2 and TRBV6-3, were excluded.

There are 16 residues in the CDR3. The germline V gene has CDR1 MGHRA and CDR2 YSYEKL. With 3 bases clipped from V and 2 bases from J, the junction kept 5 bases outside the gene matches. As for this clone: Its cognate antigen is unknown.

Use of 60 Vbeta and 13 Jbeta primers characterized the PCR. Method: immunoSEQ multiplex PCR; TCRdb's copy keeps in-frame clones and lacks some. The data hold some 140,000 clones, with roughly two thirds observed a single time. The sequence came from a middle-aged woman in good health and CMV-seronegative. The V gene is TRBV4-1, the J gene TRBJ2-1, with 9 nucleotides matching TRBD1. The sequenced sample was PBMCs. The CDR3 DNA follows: TGCGCCAGCAGCCAGGACGACAGGGGGACCTACAATGAGCAGTTCTTC. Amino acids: CASSQDDRGTYNEQFF.